A selection of T cell receptor beta chains follows, all from one sample in a study of blood T cells in healthy people across ages. One entry per CDR3 protein results from TCRdb running MiXCR on the 5' RACE reads. The sample includes 1 million or so distinct CDR3 sequences, 40% to 50% of them seen just once. The sequencing input was blood. All receptors come from a woman aged 55-69 years in good health. CDR3s include the opening cysteine and the closing phenylalanine or tryptophan. A D gene is named only where the DNA matches it firmly. The size entry is marked missing in some rows and otherwise reads once, few, many or a size class.

v_gene: TRBV27; j_gene: TRBJ1-2; abundance: few; d_gene: TRBD1; CDR3nt: TGTGCCAGCAGAGAACACAGGGGGCAATTTGGCTACACCTTC; CDR3aa: CASREHRGQFGYTF
v_gene: TRBV12-3/TRBV12-4; j_gene: TRBJ2-1; abundance: once; d_gene: NA; CDR3nt: TGTGCCAGCAGGGGGGGTGTGGGTAGCAGCTACAATGAGCAGTTCTTC; CDR3aa: CASRGGVGSSYNEQFF
v_gene: TRBV7-9; j_gene: TRBJ2-1; abundance: NA; d_gene: NA; CDR3nt: TGTGCCAGCAGCTTAGACGGCAACAATGAGCAGTTCTTC; CDR3aa: CASSLDGNNEQFF
v_gene: TRBV7-8; j_gene: TRBJ2-3; abundance: few; d_gene: TRBD2; CDR3nt: TGTGCCAGCAGCGCCGAAGGGCGGGAGGGCCACGGCACAGATACGCAGTATTTT; CDR3aa: CASSAEGREGHGTDTQYF
v_gene: TRBV30; j_gene: TRBJ1-5; abundance: NA; d_gene: NA; CDR3nt: TGTGCCTGGAGTGCAAGGGGAGGCAATCAGCCCCAGCATTTT; CDR3aa: CAWSARGGNQPQHF
v_gene: TRBV7-9; j_gene: TRBJ2-1; abundance: NA; d_gene: TRBD2; CDR3nt: TGTGCCAGCAGCTTTATCGGACTAGCGGGAGCGGACTACAATGAGCAGTTCTTC; CDR3aa: CASSFIGLAGADYNEQFF
v_gene: TRBV12-5; j_gene: TRBJ2-1; abundance: few; d_gene: NA; CDR3nt: TGTGCTAGTGGTTTAAGGGAGTCTGAGCAGTTCTTC; CDR3aa: CASGLRESEQFF
v_gene: TRBV20-1; j_gene: TRBJ2-7; abundance: NA; d_gene: TRBD1; CDR3nt: TGCAGTGCTATTACCCGGGACAGGAGCTACGAGCAGTACTTC; CDR3aa: CSAITRDRSYEQYF
v_gene: TRBV28; j_gene: TRBJ1-5; abundance: few; d_gene: TRBD1; CDR3nt: TGTGCCAGCTGGACAGGGACGCGTCAGCCCCAGCATTTT; CDR3aa: CASWTGTRQPQHF
v_gene: TRBV12-3/TRBV12-4; j_gene: TRBJ1-1; abundance: few; d_gene: NA; CDR3nt: TGTGCCAGCAGTCGCCGATCGAACACTGAAGCTTTCTTT; CDR3aa: CASSRRSNTEAFF
v_gene: TRBV23-1; j_gene: TRBJ1-6; abundance: NA; d_gene: TRBD1; CDR3nt: TGCGCCAGCAGTGACGTACCGGGACAGGGGTGTTCACCCCTCCACTTT; CDR3aa: CASSDVPGQGCSPLHF
v_gene: TRBV4-2; j_gene: TRBJ2-5; abundance: once; d_gene: NA; CDR3nt: TGTGCCAGCAGCCAAGCGAGGGAAGCGCCGAAGACCCAGTACTTC; CDR3aa: CASSQAREAPKTQYF
v_gene: TRBV5-4; j_gene: TRBJ2-3; abundance: NA; d_gene: TRBD1; CDR3nt: TGTGCCAGCAGTCCGAGACAGGGTACCACAGATACGCAGTATTTT; CDR3aa: CASSPRQGTTDTQYF
v_gene: TRBV12-3/TRBV12-4; j_gene: TRBJ1-1; abundance: NA; d_gene: NA; CDR3nt: TGTGCCAGCAGTTACCGGGCCACCAAGGCTGAAGCTTTCTTT; CDR3aa: CASSYRATKAEAFF
v_gene: TRBV28; j_gene: TRBJ2-7; abundance: NA; d_gene: TRBD2; CDR3nt: TGTGCCAGCAGTTTATGGATCCGGACTAGCTCCTACAAGCAGTACTTC; CDR3aa: CASSLWIRTSSYKQYF
v_gene: TRBV29-1; j_gene: TRBJ2-3; abundance: many; d_gene: TRBD1; CDR3nt: TGCAGCGTTGCGGAGAGGACAGGGAAGGTCACTAGCACAGATACGCAGTATTTT; CDR3aa: CSVAERTGKVTSTDTQYF
v_gene: TRBV15; j_gene: TRBJ2-1; abundance: NA; d_gene: NA; CDR3nt: TGTGCCACCAGCAGAGAGGTCACGGCCCGGCCCCTCAATGAGCAGTTCTTC; CDR3aa: CATSREVTARPLNEQFF
v_gene: TRBV7-2; j_gene: TRBJ2-5; abundance: NA; d_gene: NA; CDR3nt: TGTGCCAGCAGCTTAACCGGTAGTGTCCAGTACTTC; CDR3aa: CASSLTGSVQYF
v_gene: TRBV12-3/TRBV12-4; j_gene: TRBJ1-2; abundance: few; d_gene: NA; CDR3nt: TGTGCCAGCAGTTTCCAAGTTAGCTATGGCTACACCTTC; CDR3aa: CASSFQVSYGYTF
v_gene: TRBV28; j_gene: TRBJ2-5; abundance: many; d_gene: TRBD2; CDR3nt: TGTGCCAGCAGTCTAGGACTAGCGGGGATCCAAGAGACCCAGTACTTC; CDR3aa: CASSLGLAGIQETQYF
v_gene: TRBV24-1; j_gene: TRBJ2-3; abundance: NA; d_gene: NA; CDR3nt: TGTGCCACCAGTGATCCCAAGGGAGAAATAGATACGCAGTATTTT; CDR3aa: CATSDPKGEIDTQYF
v_gene: TRBV5-6; j_gene: TRBJ2-1; abundance: NA; d_gene: TRBD2; CDR3nt: TGTGCCAGCAGCTTGGATGAGTTTAGCGGGAGTCTGTTCTTC; CDR3aa: CASSLDEFSGSLFF
v_gene: TRBV15; j_gene: TRBJ1-2; abundance: NA; d_gene: TRBD1; CDR3nt: TGTGCCACCAGCATCCGGGACAGGGCGGATGGCTACACCTTC; CDR3aa: CATSIRDRADGYTF
v_gene: TRBV29-1; j_gene: TRBJ2-7; abundance: NA; d_gene: NA; CDR3nt: TGCAGCGTTGAGCTTGCTCTCTACGAGCAGTACTTC; CDR3aa: CSVELALYEQYF
v_gene: TRBV6-6; j_gene: TRBJ1-2; abundance: NA; d_gene: NA; CDR3nt: TGTGCCAGCACCGAGGTACAAACTTATGGCTACACCTTC; CDR3aa: CASTEVQTYGYTF
v_gene: TRBV20-1; j_gene: TRBJ2-3; abundance: NA; d_gene: NA; CDR3nt: TGCAGTGCTAGTGTGCTTCCGGGCGCAGATACGCAGTATTTT; CDR3aa: CSASVLPGADTQYF
v_gene: TRBV20-1; j_gene: TRBJ2-7; abundance: few; d_gene: NA; CDR3nt: TGCAGTGCTAGAGCCACTAGCCCCCACGAGCAGTACTTC; CDR3aa: CSARATSPHEQYF
v_gene: TRBV5-1; j_gene: TRBJ2-3; abundance: NA; d_gene: NA; CDR3nt: TGCGCCGGCAGTATCAATCCGGGCACAGATACGCAGTATTTT; CDR3aa: CAGSINPGTDTQYF
v_gene: TRBV27; j_gene: TRBJ2-2; abundance: once; d_gene: TRBD1; CDR3nt: TGTGCCAGCAGTTTAAGGGCAGGGGGGAACACCGGGGAGCTGTTTTTT; CDR3aa: CASSLRAGGNTGELFF
v_gene: TRBV27; j_gene: TRBJ2-1; abundance: NA; d_gene: NA; CDR3nt: TGTGCCAGCAGTTTCCTCCCCTTGGCCAACTACAATGAGCAGTTCTTC; CDR3aa: CASSFLPLANYNEQFF
v_gene: TRBV20-1; j_gene: TRBJ2-1; abundance: few; d_gene: TRBD2; CDR3nt: TGCAGTGCTAGACTAGCGGGAGTGGGCTACAATGAGCAGTTCTTC; CDR3aa: CSARLAGVGYNEQFF
v_gene: TRBV15; j_gene: TRBJ1-5; abundance: few; d_gene: NA; CDR3nt: TGTGCCACCAGCAGAGACCGAGGGGGTTTGGAGCCCCAGCATTTT; CDR3aa: CATSRDRGGLEPQHF
v_gene: TRBV9; j_gene: TRBJ1-2; abundance: NA; d_gene: TRBD1; CDR3nt: TGTGCCAGCAGCACGACAGGGGACGGCTACACCTTC; CDR3aa: CASSTTGDGYTF
v_gene: TRBV30; j_gene: TRBJ1-2; abundance: NA; d_gene: NA; CDR3nt: TGTGCCTGGAGCCAGGACAGCTATGGCTACACCTTC; CDR3aa: CAWSQDSYGYTF
v_gene: TRBV28; j_gene: TRBJ2-1; abundance: NA; d_gene: TRBD1; CDR3nt: TGTGCCAGCAGCCAGGACAGGGGGCCCGTCAATGAGCAGTTCTTC; CDR3aa: CASSQDRGPVNEQFF
v_gene: TRBV6-1; j_gene: TRBJ2-5; abundance: NA; d_gene: NA; CDR3nt: TGTGCCAGCAGTGATAGTCCTGGAGGAGGGCGGGGCGAGACCCAGTACTTC; CDR3aa: CASSDSPGGGRGETQYF
v_gene: TRBV13; j_gene: TRBJ2-1; abundance: NA; d_gene: TRBD2; CDR3nt: TGTGCCAGCAGCTTTACACTAGCGGGCGAGCAGTTCTTC; CDR3aa: CASSFTLAGEQFF
v_gene: TRBV3-1; j_gene: TRBJ1-2; abundance: NA; d_gene: NA; CDR3nt: TGTGCCAGCAGCCAAGTGGGGGAACAGGGCTACACCTTC; CDR3aa: CASSQVGEQGYTF
v_gene: TRBV9; j_gene: TRBJ2-3; abundance: NA; d_gene: TRBD2; CDR3nt: TGTGCCGGGGGGACTAGTCCCACAGATACGCAGTATTTT; CDR3aa: CAGGTSPTDTQYF
v_gene: TRBV29-1; j_gene: TRBJ2-7; abundance: NA; d_gene: NA; CDR3nt: TGCAGCGCCTTAGGGAGCTCCTACGAGCAGTACTTC; CDR3aa: CSALGSSYEQYF
v_gene: TRBV20-1; j_gene: TRBJ2-1; abundance: NA; d_gene: TRBD2; CDR3nt: TGCAGTGCGCCCCCGGGGGGAGGCCTCTCCTACAATGAGCAGTTCTTC; CDR3aa: CSAPPGGGLSYNEQFF